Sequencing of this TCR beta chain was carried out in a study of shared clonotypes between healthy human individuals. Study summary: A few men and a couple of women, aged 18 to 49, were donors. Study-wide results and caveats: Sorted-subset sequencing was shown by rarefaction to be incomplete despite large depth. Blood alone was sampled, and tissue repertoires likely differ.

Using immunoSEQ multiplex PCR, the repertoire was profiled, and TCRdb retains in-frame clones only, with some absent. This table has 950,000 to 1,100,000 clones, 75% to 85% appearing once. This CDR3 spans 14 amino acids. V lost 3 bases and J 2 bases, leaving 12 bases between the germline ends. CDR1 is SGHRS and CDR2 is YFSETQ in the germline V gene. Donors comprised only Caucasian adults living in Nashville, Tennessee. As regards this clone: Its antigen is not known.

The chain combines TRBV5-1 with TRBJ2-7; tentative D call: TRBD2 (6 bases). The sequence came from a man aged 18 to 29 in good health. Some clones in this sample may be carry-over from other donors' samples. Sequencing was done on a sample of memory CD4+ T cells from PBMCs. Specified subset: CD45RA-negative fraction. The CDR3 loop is CASSWGTAAYEQYF. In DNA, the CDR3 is TGCGCCAGCAGCTGGGGGACTGCAGCCTACGAGCAGTACTTC.